Listed below are T cell receptor beta chains from one sample, sequenced in a study of blood T cell repertoires in COVID-19. The method was immunoSEQ multiplex PCR; TCRdb's version includes in-frame clones alone and lacks a portion of them. This sample yields about 210,000 clones, of which less than 90% are seen a single time; 8% to 11% belongs to the top ten. The sample taken for sequencing was peripheral blood. The receptor set was obtained from a woman older than 75 with COVID-19, enrolled during active disease. The CDR3 runs from the conserved cysteine through the conserved F or W. D genes are given only for firm matches.

D	J	V	CDR3	DNA
TRBD1	TRBJ1-4	TRBV18	CASSPRQGQVEKLFF	TGTGCCAGCTCACCAAGACAGGGGCAAGTTGAAAAACTGTTTTTT
NA	TRBJ1-1	TRBV18	CASSPPASGDEAFF	TGTGCCAGCTCACCACCGGCCAGCGGGGATGAAGCTTTCTTT
NA	TRBJ1-1	TRBV7-9	CASSFGGLGTEAFF	TGTGCCAGCAGCTTCGGGGGGCTCGGGACTGAAGCTTTCTTT
NA	TRBJ1-1	TRBV10-3	CAISEGGVPRAFF	TGTGCCATCAGTGAGGGGGGGGTCCCGCGTGCTTTCTTT
TRBD2	TRBJ2-1	TRBV5-1	CASSLSLAGASYNEQFF	TGCGCCAGCAGCTTGTCTTTAGCGGGGGCCTCTTACAATGAGCAGTTCTTC
TRBD1	TRBJ2-3	TRBV7-9	CASSFDRVTDTQYF	TGTGCCAGCAGCTTCGACAGGGTAACAGATACGCAGTATTTT
NA	TRBJ1-4	TRBV4-3	CASSQALPTATNEKLFF	TGCGCCAGCAGCCAAGCTCTGCCAACTGCAACTAATGAAAAACTGTTTTTT
TRBD1	TRBJ1-6	TRBV6-5	CASTTGQGISPLHF	TGTGCCAGCACTACGGGACAGGGCATTTCACCCCTCCACTTT
TRBD1	TRBJ1-2	TRBV27	CASRQYQGQGMGYTF	TGTGCCAGCAGACAATACCAAGGACAGGGTATGGGCTACACCTTC
TRBD1	TRBJ1-1	TRBV6-5	CASRGQGSGTEAFF	TGTGCCAGCAGAGGACAGGGCTCGGGCACTGAAGCTTTCTTT